The clone carrying this TCR beta chain was counted many times. The antigen is undetermined. This specimen comes from a study of T-cell memory formation after mild COVID-19. Overall study findings and caveats: Clones shrinking between day 15 and 85 showed a balanced CD4/CD8 split, and those that grew later tilted toward CD4+. Memory from before infection featured some responding clones, which suggests cross-reactive memory joined.

Amplification by 5'RACE using constant-segment primers produced TCR alpha and TCR beta cDNA libraries that carried sample barcodes and UMIs. MiXCR, applied by TCRdb to the 5' RACE reads, yields one record per CDR3 protein. Of about 540,000 distinct CDR3 sequences listed, roughly 22% are singletons. The clonotype comes from an adult woman who had mild COVID-19 (a few samples of this study predate the infection). Cell type and time point are not known. The sample consisted of PBMCs or a T cell subset sorted from them (not recorded which).

The CDR3 protein is CSASLRNEQFF. CDR3 DNA: TGCAGTGCTAGCCTAAGGAATGAGCAGTTCTTC. The V gene is TRBV20-1, the J gene TRBJ2-1, with D hard to call. Trimming removed 3 bases at V and 7 bases at J, with 7 bases between. In germline, CDR1 is DFQATT, CDR2 SNEGSKA (reference sequence). The CDR3 has 11 amino acids.